This passage covers 6 T cell receptor beta chains from one sample sequenced in a study of OX40 agonist ivuxolimab in advanced cancers. Assay: immunoSEQ multiplex PCR; the TCRdb copy retains only in-frame clones and omits some. This table has 73,000 or so clones, over 75% appearing once. The starting material was CD4+ or CD8+ T cells sorted from blood, obtained in a trial of the OX40 agonist ivuxolimab. Receptors originate from an adult with an advanced solid tumor such as melanoma, head and neck, liver or kidney cancer.

This chain joins TRBV5-6 and TRBJ2-7; D possibly corresponds to TRBD2 (7 bases). The CDR3 has 14 residues. Trimming stripped 1 base from V and 1 base from J, with 9 bases between. Germline loops: CDR1 SGHDT, CDR2 YYEEEE. The CDR3 is CASSLRGASYEQYF. The CDR3, as DNA: TGTGCCAGCAGCTTGCGGGGGGCATCCTACGAGCAGTACTTC.

The chain employs TRBV11-1 and TRBJ2-6, with 8 bases lining up with TRBD1. The CDR3 loop spans 18 amino acids. The V gene's germline CDR1 is SGHAT and CDR2 FQDESV (reference sequence). V shed 1 base, J shed 0 bases, and the junction held 5 bases outside the gene matches. The CDR3 DNA reads TGTGCCAGCAGCTTAGGACAGGGGAGGCCCTCTGGGGCCAACGTCCTGACTTTC. Protein product: CASSLGQGRPSGANVLTF.

The chain employs TRBV6-5 and TRBJ1-2; possible D gene TRBD1, 5 bases. CDR1 is MNHEY and CDR2 is SVGAGI in the germline V gene. V was trimmed by 6 bases and J by 9 bases, leaving 20 bases between them. This CDR3 has 14 residues. The CDR3 loop is CASRRGSGGRSYTF. CDR3 nucleotide sequence: TGTGCCAGCAGACGGGGGAGTGGTGGGCGGAGCTACACCTTC.

As to this clone: This same CDR3 is encoded by further DNA sequences in the sample. This chain uses TRBV2 with TRBJ2-2; no clear D. CDR3 size: 14 residues. CDR1 SNHLY and CDR2 FYNNEI come from the germline V gene. The germline V and J ends were trimmed by 9 bases and 0 bases, with 11 bases remaining between them. The chain's CDR3 is CASDRDANTGELFF. The CDR3 bases are TGTGCCAGTGATAGGGATGCGAACACCGGGGAGCTGTTTTTT.

This clone turned up a few times. The rearrangement joins TRBV6-6 to TRBJ1-6, with D unclear. Germline CDR1 reads MNHNY; CDR2 reads SVGAGI (reference sequence). Trimming cost V 4 bases and J 6 bases, with 10 bases left between them. The CDR3 length is 14 residues. CDR3 sequence reads: CASSSRTVNSPLHF. CDR3 sequence (DNA): TGTGCCAGCAGTTCCAGGACGGTTAATTCACCCCTCCACTTT.

The rearrangement links TRBV5-1 to TRBJ2-3, with D unresolved. The V gene lost 3 bases and the J gene lost 0 bases, with 2 bases spanning the gap. The germline V gene has CDR1 SGHRS and CDR2 YFSETQ. The CDR3 runs to 12 residues. CDR3 DNA: TGCGCCAGCAGCTGGAGCACAGATACGCAGTATTTT. It is translated as CASSWSTDTQYF.